The 26 T cell receptor beta chains presented below share a single source sample, sequenced in a study of T cells in localized non-small cell lung cancer. TCRdb's copy holds only in-frame clones and misses some; the assay was immunoSEQ multiplex PCR. The sample contains over 1,000 clones, around 40% of which appear only once. Source: lung tumor tissue, taken before any cancer treatment. These receptors all come from a woman aged 35-75 years with stage I lung adenocarcinoma.

V usage is TRBV6-8 and J usage is TRBJ1-5; possibly TRBD1 for D (6 bases). V was trimmed by 11 bases and J by 1 base, leaving 9 bases between them. Germline loops: CDR1 MNHGY, CDR2 SAAAGT. This CDR3 spans 12 amino acids. The CDR3 region is CASGVSNQPQHF. The CDR3 DNA is TGTGCCTCAGGGGTCAGCAATCAGCCCCAGCATTTT.

This clone is termed medium-sized. The genes are TRBV11-3 and TRBJ1-5; D unresolved. Trimming stripped 3 bases from V and 6 bases from J, with 12 bases between. Germline loops: CDR1 SGHNT, CDR2 YENEEA. This CDR3 region has 14 residues. Here the CDR3 reads CASSLSGVGQPQHF. As DNA, the CDR3 is TGTGCCAGCAGCTTGTCCGGGGTAGGTCAGCCCCAGCATTTT.

The chain is built from TRBV19 and TRBJ1-2, with D hard to call. CDR1 and CDR2 from the germline V gene are LNHDA and SQIVND (reference sequence). The germline V and J ends were trimmed by 6 bases and 7 bases, with 15 bases remaining between them. The CDR3 totals 13 residues. The CDR3: CASSERGLRGYTF. The CDR3 nucleotides read TGTGCCAGTAGCGAACGGGGTTTGCGTGGCTACACCTTC.

This chain connects TRBV19 to TRBJ2-3, with D uncertain. Germline CDR1 and CDR2: LNHDA and SQIVND (reference sequence). Trimming stripped 5 bases from V and 2 bases from J, with 5 bases between. The CDR3 has 12 residues. The chain's CDR3 is CASSPNTDTQYF. CDR3 bases: TGTGCCAGTAGTCCTAACACAGATACGCAGTATTTT.

This clone occurred a few times. The CDR3 spells CASSLFGENTDTQYF. The DNA for the CDR3 is TGTGCCAGCAGCTTATTTGGGGAGAACACAGATACGCAGTATTTT. The V and J genes are TRBV11-3 and TRBJ2-3; weak D call: TRBD2 (5 bases). Per the germline V gene, CDR1 is SGHNT and CDR2 is YENEEA. The germline V and J ends were trimmed by 2 bases and 2 bases, with 11 bases remaining between them. This CDR3 region has 15 residues.

This clone showed up just a few times. The chain has TRBV22-1 and TRBJ2-7; the D segment call TRBD1 is taken from the table without a DNA check. TRBV22-1 is a recognized pseudogene. The CDR3 consists of 14 residues. CDR3 DNA sequence: TGTGCCAGCAGTACGGAGGGGGCGCGGAAAGAGCAGTACTTC. Amino acid sequence: CASSTEGARKEQYF.

The chain couples TRBV19 to TRBJ2-3, with 7 positions matching TRBD2. CDR1 LNHDA and CDR2 SQIVND come from the germline V gene (reference sequence). The junction had 12 bases not matched to a gene; V was cut back by 4 bases and J by 5 bases. The CDR3 totals 16 residues. The CDR3 coding sequence is TGTGCCAGTAGTACGTCCTGGGGGGGTATTTTAGATACGCAGTATTTT. As protein: CASSTSWGGILDTQYF. Full variable domain (rest looked up from reference TRBV19 and TRBJ2-3): DGGITQSPKYLFRKEGQNVTLSCEQNLNHDAMYWYRQDPGQGLRLIYYSQIVNDFQKGDIAEGYSVSREKKESFPLTVTSAQKNPTAFYLCASSTSWGGILDTQYFGPGTRLTVL.

This chain links TRBV11-3 with TRBJ2-1; D may match TRBD1 or TRBD2 (5 bases each). V lost 3 bases and J lost 6, with 15 bases in between. This CDR3 comprises 15 residues. The germline V gene has CDR1 SGHNT and CDR2 YENEEA. CDR3: CASSLPGQGGNEQFF. The CDR3 DNA sequence: TGTGCCAGCAGCTTGCCGGGGCAGGGCGGCAATGAGCAGTTCTTC.

The V gene is TRBV15, the J gene TRBJ1-2, with TRBD1 matching over 7 bases. The CDR3 loop spans 15 amino acids. V shed 0 bases and J 7 bases; nucleotides not matched to a gene: 8. Germline V gene sequence: CDR1 LNHNV, CDR2 YYDKDF (reference sequence). CDR3 nucleotides: TGTGCCACCAGCAGAGATCCGGGCAGGGGGGGTGGCTACACCTTC. Amino acid sequence: CATSRDPGRGGGYTF.

The V and J genes are TRBV18 and TRBJ2-5, with 7 bases aligning to TRBD2. Germline V gene lookup returns CDR1 KGHSH and CDR2 LQKENI. The V and J ends lost 4 bases and 2 bases, in that order; junction bases with no gene match: 7. This CDR3 comprises 15 residues. CDR3 amino acids: CASSLLARNQETQYF. The CDR3 coding sequence is TGTGCCAGCTCACTACTAGCGCGAAATCAAGAGACCCAGTACTTC.

This clone is a singleton in its sample. The chain employs TRBV19 and TRBJ1-5; no clear D. The CDR3 totals 14 residues. Germline V gene sequence: CDR1 LNHDA, CDR2 SQIVND (reference sequence). V was pared by 0 bases and J by 7 bases, with 10 bases between. The CDR3 protein is CASSIDQVGQPQHF. The CDR3, as DNA: TGTGCCAGTAGTATAGATCAAGTCGGACAGCCCCAGCATTTT. The full variable domain, rest sourced from reference TRBV19 and TRBJ1-5, is DGGITQSPKYLFRKEGQNVTLSCEQNLNHDAMYWYRQDPGQGLRLIYYSQIVNDFQKGDIAEGYSVSREKKESFPLTVTSAQKNPTAFYLCASSIDQVGQPQHFGDGTRLSIL.

This clone came up a few times. This chain links TRBV6-1 with TRBJ1-5; D remains unclear. The germline V gene encodes CDR1 MNHNS and CDR2 SASEGT. Trimming removed 0 bases from V and 4 bases from J, with 7 bases in between. This CDR3 has 14 residues. In nucleotides, the CDR3 is TGTGCCAGCAGTGAAGCCGGCTATAATCAGCCCCAGCATTTT. Translation: CASSEAGYNQPQHF.

The table lists this clone with a few counts. The chain combines TRBV4-1 with TRBJ1-2, with TRBD1 as a possible D gene (5 bases). Germline loops: CDR1 MGHRA, CDR2 YSYEKL. The CDR3 runs 13 residues. Between the trimmed V and J ends, which lost 5 bases and 8 bases, there was a span of 15 bases. The CDR3 DNA is TGCGCCAGCAGCGACCTGGGGCTAGGAGGCTACACCTTC. As protein: CASSDLGLGGYTF.

The J gene is TRBJ2-7, the V gene TRBV11-3, with 7 bases lining up with TRBD1. Germline CDR1 reads SGHNT; CDR2 reads YENEEA. J was trimmed by 0 bases and V by 7 bases; bases with no gene match: 9. This CDR3 is built from 15 residues. The CDR3 is CASTTSGQLSYEQYF. The CDR3, as DNA: TGTGCCAGCACCACTTCGGGACAGCTCTCCTACGAGCAGTACTTC.

This clone came up once. The V and J genes are TRBV18 and TRBJ1-2; 10 bases line up with TRBD1. Germline lookup yields CDR1 KGHSH and CDR2 LQKENI. V shed 5 bases and J 7 bases; nucleotides not matched to a gene: 10. CDR3 size: 15 residues. The CDR3 bases are TGTGCCAGCTCAAGCGAGACAGGGGGCTTCGGTGGCTACACCTTC. This sequence encodes CASSSETGGFGGYTF.

This clone appeared a single time. V usage is TRBV29-1 and J usage is TRBJ2-2; D uncertain. V dropped 1 base and J dropped 7 bases, with 7 bases sitting between them. The CDR3 has 12 amino acids. Germline V gene sequence: CDR1 SQVTM, CDR2 ANQGSEA. DNA of the CDR3: TGCAGCGTTGAAGTGGTAGGCGGGGAGCTGTTTTTT. Protein: CSVEVVGGELFF.

Of note for this clone: A read error may produce the germline difference seen at one junction end. This chain connects TRBV6-8 to TRBJ2-3, with 8 bases matching TRBD1. The CDR3 totals 16 residues. Germline-derived CDR1 and CDR2 are MNHGY and SAAAGT. The CDR3: CAISGGDRGSTDTQYF. In DNA form, the CDR3 reads TGTGCCATCAGTGGCGGCGACAGGGGAAGCACAGATACGCAGTATTTT.

The chain couples TRBV6-8 to TRBJ1-1, with D possibly TRBD1 on 6 matching bases. CDR3 length: 15 amino acids. CDR1 is MNHGY and CDR2 is SAAAGT in the germline V gene. Trimming cost V 4 bases and J 4 bases, with 16 bases left between them. The CDR3 DNA reads as TGTGCCAGCAGTTTCACGACAGGTAGCGGCACTGAAGCTTTCTTT. This encodes CASSFTTGSGTEAFF.

This clone was seen more than once but under ten times. This chain links TRBV9 with TRBJ1-1, with no clear D. CDR1 and CDR2 (germline): SGDLS, YYNGEE. This CDR3 contains 13 residues. Trimming removed 2 bases at V and 4 bases at J, with 9 bases between. DNA of the CDR3: TGTGCCAGCAGCGTTCCAGGTGCCACTGAAGCTTTCTTT. Protein sequence: CASSVPGATEAFF.

The rearrangement uses TRBV29-1 and TRBJ1-5, with 7 bases matching TRBD1. V dropped 7 bases and J dropped 1; count of bases not matched to a gene: 10. This CDR3 has 15 residues. Germline V CDR1 and CDR2: SQVTM, ANQGSEA. The CDR3 loop reads CSAVTGSESNQPQHF. The CDR3 region has the DNA TGCAGCGCTGTGACAGGGTCGGAAAGCAATCAGCCCCAGCATTTT.

This clone came up a few times. V gene TRBV9 combines with J gene TRBJ2-7, with TRBD1 matching 7 bases. Per the germline V gene, CDR1 is SGDLS and CDR2 is YYNGEE. The CDR3 is made up of 15 amino acids. The V segment lost 4 bases and the J segment 5 bases; nucleotides outside the gene matches: 12. In DNA form, the CDR3 reads TGTGCCAGCAGCATATCCTATACAGGGGTCCACGAGCAGTACTTC. Translating gives CASSISYTGVHEQYF.

This clone was seen just once. The CDR3 here is CSAPGTGQYEAFF. The DNA for the CDR3 is TGCAGCGCCCCCGGGACAGGGCAGTATGAAGCTTTCTTT. This chain uses TRBV29-1 with TRBJ1-1; the match to TRBD1 covers 9 bases. The CDR3 totals 13 residues. V lost 7 bases to trimming and J lost 7 bases; unmatched junction nucleotides: 10. The germline gives CDR1 SQVTM, CDR2 ANQGSEA.

The rearrangement joins TRBV19 to TRBJ1-2; no definite D call. V was pared by 10 bases and J by 6 bases, with 12 bases between. The CDR3 sequence is 11 residues long. Germline loops: CDR1 LNHDA, CDR2 SQIVND (reference sequence). DNA for the CDR3: TGTGCCATCAAAGGGTACGATGGCTACACCTTC. Its protein is CAIKGYDGYTF.

This chain uses TRBV6-7 with TRBJ2-7, with D perhaps matching TRBD2 (6 bases). TRBV6-7 is identified as an open reading frame with a role that is uncertain. Deletions cut 8 bases from V and 3 bases from J, with 14 bases between. CDR3 length: 13 residues. The CDR3 reads CASSIRGGYEQYF. For the CDR3, the DNA is TGTGCCAGCTCGATTAGGGGAGGCTACGAGCAGTACTTC.

The V gene is TRBV19, the J gene TRBJ2-1; weak D call: TRBD2 (5 bases). Between the trimmed V and J ends, which lost 6 bases and 6 bases, there was a span of 15 bases. Germline loops: CDR1 LNHDA, CDR2 SQIVND (reference sequence). The CDR3 consists of 14 residues. This chain's CDR3 is CASSPDLRRNEQFF. For the CDR3, the DNA is TGTGCCAGTAGCCCGGACTTACGTCGCAATGAGCAGTTCTTC.

The genes are TRBV18 and TRBJ2-2; the D is unclear. Trimming took 0 bases from V and 1 from J, leaving 6 bases between them. Germline V gives CDR1 KGHSH, CDR2 LQKENI. The CDR3 has 15 residues. The CDR3 here is CASSPPIVNTGELFF. DNA of the CDR3: TGTGCCAGCTCACCACCTATCGTGAACACCGGGGAGCTGTTTTTT.